The clone carrying this T cell receptor (beta chain) has a handful of counts. This CDR3 has 14 amino acids. Per the germline V gene, CDR1 is SGHDN and CDR2 is FVKESK. Deletions cut 6 bases from V and 0 bases from J, with 9 bases between. This entry belongs to a study of blood T cell repertoires in COVID-19. Study in general: The United States, Italy and Spain were the sources of the acute and convalescent COVID-19 samples. PBMCs, B-cell-depleted T cells, or T cells provided the cDNA or gDNA that made up the material.

As originally analysed: By means of reference gene primer amplification, nucleated cell counts were estimated. TCRdb's copy holds only in-frame clones and misses some; the assay was immunoSEQ multiplex PCR. The V and J calls and clone size are taken from that table; D and trimming were inferred from the DNA. The sample contains fewer than 300,000 clones, roughly 85% of which appear only once. The sequence came from a woman aged 45-59 years who had recovered from COVID-19. J is TRBJ1-3 and V is TRBV14; no clear D. The sample consisted of peripheral blood. Here the CDR3 DNA reads TGTGCCAGCAGTATTAATTACTCTGGAAACACCATATATTTT. It yields the protein CASSINYSGNTIYF.